Following are 32 T cell receptor beta chains from one sample sequenced in a study of blood T cell repertoires in COVID-19. Sequenced by immunoSEQ multiplex PCR; TCRdb stores in-frame clones only, minus some. The sample holds fewer than 200,000 clones, about 81% seen once. The source material was peripheral blood. The source is a woman in her 70s with acute or convalescent COVID-19.

This chain connects TRBV3-1 (or the pseudogene TRBV3-2) to TRBJ1-6; D is unclear. The CDR3 runs to 15 residues. With 4 bases removed from V and 7 bases from J, the gap between germline ends came to 14 bases. The germline V gene encodes CDR1 LGHDT and CDR2 YNNKEL (reference sequence). The DNA of the CDR3 is TGTGCCAGCAGCCTTGCAGGACTAGGGAATTCACCCCTCCACTTT. Translation: CASSLAGLGNSPLHF.

The chain links TRBV25-1 to TRBJ1-2, with D possibly TRBD1 on 6 matching bases. The germline V gene has CDR1 MGHDK and CDR2 SYGVNS. V was trimmed by 8 bases and J by 2 bases, leaving 15 bases between them. The CDR3 consists of 14 residues. CDR3 coding DNA: TGTGCCAGCTCCCCCTTGGACAGCAACTATGGCTACACCTTC. It is translated as CASSPLDSNYGYTF.

This clone occurred many times. This rearrangement joins TRBV7-9 to TRBJ1-4; D is undetermined. The V and J ends lost 2 bases and 2 bases respectively, with 9 bases between them. The CDR3 runs to 15 residues. Germline CDR1 and CDR2: SEHNR and FQNEAQ (reference sequence). CDR3 nucleotide sequence: TGTGCCAGCAGCTTACCCGTGGGCACTAATGAAAAACTGTTTTTT. Translating it yields CASSLPVGTNEKLFF.

This sequence joins TRBV6-1 and TRBJ1-2, with D hard to call. The CDR3 has 16 residues. Germline CDR1 is MNHNS and CDR2 is SASEGT. V was cut by 4 bases and J by 2 bases, with 17 bases left in between. The CDR3: CASSAAGLTFNYGYTF. The DNA for the CDR3 is TGTGCCAGCAGTGCGGCAGGTCTCACTTTCAACTATGGCTACACCTTC.

The chain links TRBV5-1 to TRBJ1-6; the match to TRBD1 covers 9 bases. The germline CDR1 and CDR2 sequences are SGHRS and YFSETQ. J gave up 9 bases and V 4 bases, and 8 bases lay outside the gene matches. This CDR3 region has 15 residues. CDR3 amino acids: CASSMYDRGTSPLHF. CDR3 nucleotide sequence: TGCGCCAGCAGCATGTACGACAGGGGGACTTCACCCCTCCACTTT.

This chain connects TRBV28 to TRBJ2-1; 11 bases fit TRBD2. V lost 2 bases, J lost 7 bases, and 10 bases stayed unmatched. Germline CDR1 and CDR2: MDHEN and SYDVKM. The CDR3 contains 17 residues. The CDR3 DNA reads as TGTGCCAGCAGTTTAACCCCGGGGCTAGCGGGAGGTAATGAGCAGTTCTTC. Residues: CASSLTPGLAGGNEQFF. Full variable domain (missing parts from reference TRBV28 and TRBJ2-1): DVKVTQSSRYLVKRTGEKVFLECVQDMDHENMFWYRQDPGLGLRLIYFSYDVKMKEKGDIPEGYSVSREKKERFSLILESASTNQTSMYLCASSLTPGLAGGNEQFFGPGTRLTVL.

The chain couples TRBV5-5 to TRBJ1-4, with 7 bases fitting TRBD1. This CDR3 has 15 amino acids. V dropped 6 bases and J dropped 6; count of bases not matched to a gene: 11. Germline V gives CDR1 SGHKS, CDR2 YYEKEE (reference sequence). CDR3 amino acids: CASTLQTGWDEKLFF. In DNA, the CDR3 is TGTGCCAGCACCTTACAGACAGGGTGGGATGAAAAACTGTTTTTT.

The chain carries TRBV9 and TRBJ2-1; 9 nucleotides match TRBD2. Trimming took 0 bases from V and 4 from J; bases not matched to a gene: 8. This CDR3 comprises 17 residues. The germline V gene encodes CDR1 SGDLS and CDR2 YYNGEE. As DNA, the CDR3 is TGTGCCAGCAGCGTAGGGATTCGCGGGAGGGCTTACAATGAGCAGTTCTTC. Translated, it gives CASSVGIRGRAYNEQFF.

As concerns this clone: Other DNA sequences in the same sample also yield this CDR3. The rearrangement joins TRBV9 to TRBJ2-3, with TRBD2 matching over 8 bases. Germline-derived CDR1 and CDR2 are SGDLS and YYNGEE. With V trimmed by 0 bases and J by 3 bases, 3 bases remained unmatched. The CDR3 is made up of 15 amino acids. The CDR3 nucleotides read TGTGCCAGCAGCGTAGTGGGCGGGGGGACAGATACGCAGTATTTT. It codes for CASSVVGGGTDTQYF.

The V and J genes are TRBV6-1 and TRBJ2-3, with D possibly TRBD2 on 7 matching bases. Germline CDR1 MNHNS, CDR2 SASEGT. The CDR3 spans 16 residues. Trimming removed 3 bases at V and 3 bases at J, with 16 bases between. The CDR3 DNA is TGTGCCAGCAGTGAGCGCTCCGGGGGGCGAACAGATACGCAGTATTTT. Its translation is CASSERSGGRTDTQYF.

This clone was recorded only once. J is TRBJ1-1 and V is TRBV14, with D possibly matching TRBD1 (5 bases). The V gene lost 4 bases and the J gene lost 2 bases, with 11 bases spanning the gap. The CDR3 covers 14 residues. CDR1 is SGHDN and CDR2 is FVKESK in the germline V gene. CDR3 nucleotide sequence: TGTGCCAGCAGCCTACAGGTTTATAACACTGAAGCTTTCTTT. This encodes CASSLQVYNTEAFF.

The rearrangement links TRBV6-4 to TRBJ1-1; TRBD1 might be the D (6 bases). This CDR3 comprises 13 residues. Between the trimmed V and J ends, which lost 3 bases and 3 bases, there was a span of 8 bases. The germline CDR1 and CDR2 sequences are MRHNA and SNTAGT. In DNA form, the CDR3 reads TGTGCCAGCAGTGAACAGGGAGACACTGAAGCTTTCTTT. It codes for CASSEQGDTEAFF.

The chain links TRBV10-3 to TRBJ2-3, with 9 positions matching TRBD2. CDR3 length: 18 residues. Germline V lookup: CDR1 ENHRY, CDR2 SYGVKD. Trimming at V came to 6 bases and at J to 1 base, leaving 14 bases not matched to a gene. Here the CDR3 DNA reads TGTGCCATCAGGGAGCGGGAGGCCGGGTATGGCGGCACAGATACGCAGTATTTT. This translates into CAIREREAGYGGTDTQYF.

V usage is TRBV4-3 and J usage is TRBJ2-1; D possibly corresponds to TRBD2 (5 bases). CDR3 length: 13 amino acids. The ends were cut back, 4 bases at V and 3 bases at J, with 7 bases in the middle. CDR1 is LGHNA, CDR2 YSLEER, per germline. In DNA, the CDR3 is TGCGCCAGCAGCCGGACTGTCTACAATGAGCAGTTCTTC. This translates into CASSRTVYNEQFF.

The rearrangement links TRBV18 to TRBJ2-7; maybe TRBD1 (5 bases). V lost 2 bases and J lost 1, with 9 bases in between. The germline V gene has CDR1 KGHSH and CDR2 LQKENI. The CDR3 covers 14 residues. The CDR3 loop is CASSPNQGSYEQYF. The CDR3 DNA follows: TGTGCCAGCTCACCAAACCAGGGTTCCTACGAGCAGTACTTC.

This chain links TRBV5-5 with TRBJ1-2; D gene unclear. V was trimmed by 0 bases and J by 4 bases, leaving 19 bases between them. The CDR3 extends over 17 amino acids. CDR1 is SGHKS and CDR2 is YYEKEE in the germline V gene (reference sequence). The CDR3 region is CASSLDTTSTSSYGYTF. In DNA, the CDR3 is TGTGCCAGCAGCTTGGATACAACAAGTACCTCTTCCTATGGCTACACCTTC.

The genes are TRBV12-3 or TRBV12-4 and TRBJ1-3; D is uncertain. The CDR3 is 12 amino acids. The V and J ends lost 5 bases and 3 bases respectively, with 5 bases between them. The CDR3 loop reads CASSTIGNTIYF. In DNA form, the CDR3 reads TGTGCCAGCAGTACAATTGGAAACACCATATATTTT.

J is TRBJ2-3 and V is TRBV2, with 9 nucleotides matching TRBD1. Germline V gene data show CDR1 as SNHLY and CDR2 as FYNNEI. V dropped 7 bases and J dropped 2; count of bases not matched to a gene: 7. This CDR3 comprises 15 residues. CDR3 sequence reads: CASTGQGVFTDTQYF. CDR3 coding DNA: TGTGCCAGCACGGGACAGGGCGTATTCACAGATACGCAGTATTTT.

The chain joins TRBV18 to TRBJ1-3; 7 bases agree with TRBD1. Germline loops: CDR1 KGHSH, CDR2 LQKENI. This CDR3 spans 15 amino acids. Trimming at V came to 5 bases and at J to 0 bases, leaving 4 bases not matched to a gene. This chain's CDR3 is CASSSDRLSGNTIYF. The CDR3 nucleotides are TGTGCCAGCTCATCGGACAGGCTCTCTGGAAACACCATATATTTT.

The V and J genes are TRBV28 and TRBJ2-7, with a weak D call TRBD1 (6 bases). Germline V gives CDR1 MDHEN, CDR2 SYDVKM. V lost 8 bases and J 0 bases, leaving 11 bases between the germline ends. The CDR3 spans 13 residues. The CDR3 protein is CASCYRASYEQYF. The CDR3 DNA is TGTGCCAGCTGTTACAGGGCCTCCTACGAGCAGTACTTC.

The chain joins TRBV30 to TRBJ1-6; 10 bases match TRBD1. V was clipped by 3 bases and J by 0 bases; unmatched bases: 2. Per germline, CDR1 GTSNPN and CDR2 SVGIG (reference sequence). The CDR3 runs to 16 residues. The CDR3 loop is CAWRGDRGSYNSPLHF. CDR3 sequence (DNA): TGTGCCTGGAGGGGGGACAGGGGCTCCTATAATTCACCCCTCCACTTT.

Concerning this clone itself: The same CDR3 also results from other DNA sequences found in this sample. V is TRBV5-1 and J is TRBJ2-3; a possible D gene is TRBD1 (5 bases). V was pared by 4 bases and J by 0 bases, with 12 bases between. Germline loops: CDR1 SGHRS, CDR2 YFSETQ. This CDR3 has 15 amino acids. CDR3 sequence reads: CASSPDRPSTDTQYF. CDR3 DNA: TGCGCCAGCAGCCCCGACAGACCGAGCACAGATACGCAGTATTTT.

This clone showed up just a few times. The chain links TRBV7-2 to TRBJ1-2; 9 bases fit TRBD1. Germline CDR1 reads SGHTA; CDR2 reads FQGNSA. Trimming took 5 bases from V and 8 from J; bases not matched to a gene: 6. The CDR3 is 13 residues long. The CDR3 spells CASSPGTGWGYTF. The CDR3 DNA sequence: TGTGCCAGCAGCCCGGGGACAGGGTGGGGCTACACCTTC.

The chain couples TRBV18 to TRBJ1-5; a weak D match, TRBD1 (6 bases). CDR3 length: 16 amino acids. V lost 5 bases to trimming and J lost 4 bases, with 18 bases between them. Germline CDR1 is KGHSH and CDR2 is LQKENI. The CDR3 loop is CASSKGGGGLNQPQHF. Here the CDR3 DNA reads TGTGCCAGCTCAAAGGGGGGCGGGGGGCTGAATCAGCCCCAGCATTTT.

The chain uses TRBV5-1 and TRBJ1-1; no firm D call. V lost 2 bases to trimming and J lost 4 bases, with 18 bases between them. CDR3 length: 16 amino acids. In germline, CDR1 is SGHRS, CDR2 YFSETQ. In nucleotides, the CDR3 is TGCGCCAGCAGCTTTGGTGGGCGGGCCTGGGGCACTGAAGCTTTCTTT. This sequence encodes CASSFGGRAWGTEAFF.

This clone was counted once. The gene calls are TRBV19 and TRBJ2-3; 11 nucleotides align to TRBD2. This CDR3 has 15 residues. The germline V gene has CDR1 LNHDA and CDR2 SQIVND (reference sequence). The V gene end was trimmed by 8 bases and the J gene end by 2 bases; junction bases not matched to a gene: 6. CDR3 in amino acids: CASSSSGGDTDTQYF. CDR3 coding DNA: TGTGCCAGTTCAAGTAGCGGGGGGGACACAGATACGCAGTATTTT. Variable domain in full (rest from reference TRBV19 and TRBJ2-3): DGGITQSPKYLFRKEGQNVTLSCEQNLNHDAMYWYRQDPGQGLRLIYYSQIVNDFQKGDIAEGYSVSREKKESFPLTVTSAQKNPTAFYLCASSSSGGDTDTQYFGPGTRLTVL.

The chain joins TRBV18 to TRBJ1-3, with a tentative D call TRBD1 (5 bases). In germline, CDR1 is KGHSH, CDR2 LQKENI. The CDR3 contains 15 residues. V lost 4 bases and J 3 bases, leaving 13 bases between the germline ends. DNA of the CDR3: TGTGCCAGCTCACTAAATTCCAGGGTTGGAAACACCATATATTTT. Protein: CASSLNSRVGNTIYF.

V gene TRBV3-1 (or the pseudogene TRBV3-2) combines with J gene TRBJ1-1; D is unresolved. This CDR3 is 14 amino acids long. Germline-derived CDR1 and CDR2 are LGHDT and YNNKEL (reference sequence). V was pared by 6 bases and J by 3 bases, with 14 bases between. CDR3 residues: CASRVRGSDTEAFF. In nucleotides, the CDR3 is TGTGCCAGCAGGGTCAGAGGCAGCGACACTGAAGCTTTCTTT.

V usage is TRBV18 and J usage is TRBJ2-2; tentatively, D is TRBD1 (5 bases). Looked up from germline, CDR1 is KGHSH and CDR2 is LQKENI. The length of the CDR3 is 14 residues. Trimming removed 2 bases from V and 2 bases from J, with 6 bases in between. CDR3 in DNA: TGTGCCAGCTCACCAGACAGAAACACCGGGGAGCTGTTTTTT. Translated, it gives CASSPDRNTGELFF.

This clone has only one observation. The chain employs TRBV6-1 and TRBJ1-5, with 7 nucleotides matching TRBD1. The V gene's germline CDR1 is MNHNS and CDR2 SASEGT. V dropped 2 bases and J dropped 3; count of bases not matched to a gene: 7. This CDR3 contains 16 residues. The CDR3 loop reads CASSEYLTGVNQPQHF. In DNA, the CDR3 is TGTGCCAGCAGTGAATACCTCACAGGGGTCAATCAGCCCCAGCATTTT.

CDR3 nucleotides: TGTGCCAGCAGTTTCTACGCGTCGTTGGAAGAGACCCAGTACTTC. The encoded protein is CASSFYASLEETQYF. The chain is built from TRBV6-2 or TRBV6-3 and TRBJ2-5; the D is unclear. The CDR3 spans 15 residues. Per germline, CDR1 MNHEY and CDR2 SVGEGT. V was clipped by 4 bases and J by 3 bases, with 15 bases between them.

This clone appeared a few times. This chain links TRBV4-1 with TRBJ2-7; tentative D call: TRBD2 (5 bases). The CDR3 length is 14 residues. Between the trimmed V and J ends, which lost 3 bases and 6 bases, there was a span of 15 bases. Germline CDR1 MGHRA, CDR2 YSYEKL. CDR3 bases: TGCGCCAGCAGCCACCCCCGGGGTAGTGGCGAGCAGTACTTC. Its translation: CASSHPRGSGEQYF.